The T cell receptor beta chain under discussion was sequenced for a study of OX40 agonist ivuxolimab in advanced cancers. About the study: The study enrolled dose-escalation patients with hepatocellular carcinoma, melanoma, renal cell or head and neck cancer.

Measured with immunoSEQ multiplex PCR; TCRdb has only the in-frame clones, and not every one. The sample yields tens of thousands of clones, more than 85% seen once. The CDR3 sequence is 15 residues long. J lost 2 bases, V lost 3 bases, and 6 bases had no gene match. The V gene's germline CDR1 is SGHRS and CDR2 YFSETQ. Sequences were derived from CD4+ or CD8+ T cells sorted from blood, sampled in a trial of the OX40 agonist ivuxolimab. The receptor comes from an adult with an advanced solid tumor such as melanoma, head and neck, liver or kidney cancer. V and J are TRBV5-1 and TRBJ2-5; 8 bases agree with TRBD1. This chain's CDR3 is CASSWGRGRQETQYF. In nucleotides, the CDR3 is TGCGCCAGCAGCTGGGGCAGGGGGCGGCAAGAGACCCAGTACTTC.